This T cell receptor beta chain is drawn from a study of T cells in women clearing cervical HPV infection. The table came from immunoSEQ multiplex PCR; TCRdb's copy has only in-frame clones and leaves some out. The sample shows more than 10,000 clones, and 10% sits with its ten largest clones. CDR1 and CDR2 (germline): SEHNR, FQNEAQ (reference sequence). Trimming removed 6 bases from V and 8 bases from J; junction bases left unmatched: 4. The CDR3 length is 13 residues. Concerning this clone: The read ends 3 residues shy of where the CDR3 ends; the end is completed using the germline J gene.

The J gene is TRBJ1-6, the V gene TRBV7-9, with 7 bases that match TRBD1. Sequencing was carried out using blood buffy coat. The receptor comes from a woman between 18 and 69 years old with a cervical HPV16 infection that either progressed to CIN3+ or cleared (not recorded which). Partial CDR3 DNA: TGTGCCAGCAGTACAGGGGACTATTCACCC. It translates to CASSTGDYSP. The complete CDR3 protein is CASSTGDYSPLHF.